The rows below give T cell receptor beta chains drawn from one sample of a study of identifying expanded T cells in peripheral blood. TCRdb's table, derived via immunoSEQ multiplex PCR, lists solely in-frame clones and lacks some. The table lists approximately 110,000 clones, about 89% of them singletons, with approximately 16% in the top ten. The specimen was blood. The receptors shown here come from a person between 18 and 69 years old in good health. CDR3s include the opening cysteine and the closing phenylalanine or tryptophan. D genes are given only for firm matches. A clone size is listed for some rows: how often the clone was seen (once, few, many), or a class if it is expanded.

-,TRBJ1-5,-,TRBV28,TGTGCCAGCAGCTTACAGGGCCGGGGGGCCAATCAGCCCCAGCATTTT,CASSLQGRGANQPQHF
-,TRBJ2-4,-,TRBV13,TGTGCCAGCAGCTCATACAGTACCCTAGCCAAAAACATTCAGTACTTC,CASSSYSTLAKNIQYF
-,TRBJ2-2,-,TRBV4-1,TGCGCCAGCAGCCAAGATGAGGAGGGACTGAGCGGGGAGCTGTTTTTT,CASSQDEEGLSGELFF
-,TRBJ2-1,-,TRBV6-5,TGTGCCAGCAGTTACCGACCGTTCAATGAGCAGTTCTTC,CASSYRPFNEQFF
TRBD1,TRBJ2-6,-,TRBV28,TGTGCCAGCAGGAGGACAGGGGCTACCTCTGGGGCCAACGTCCTGACTTTC,CASRRTGATSGANVLTF
-,TRBJ2-7,once,TRBV19,TGTGCCAGTAGTATAGACGGGGTTAGCTTCTACGAGCAGTACTTC,CASSIDGVSFYEQYF
-,TRBJ2-4,-,TRBV4-3,TGCGCCAGCAGCCAAGGAACTGGAGCCAAAAACATTCAGTACTTC,CASSQGTGAKNIQYF
TRBD1,TRBJ1-2,-,TRBV9,TGTGCCAGCAGCGGAACCGGGACAGATGTTTCCTATTATGGCTACACCTTC,CASSGTGTDVSYYGYTF
-,TRBJ2-7,-,TRBV5-6,TGTGCCAGCAGCCGTAGCTGGGGGGCCAGCTACGAGCAGTACTTC,CASSRSWGASYEQYF
-,TRBJ2-7,-,TRBV5-4,TGTGCCAGCAGTCAGAGACCTATCTACGACGAGCAGTACTTC,CASSQRPIYDEQYF
-,TRBJ2-3,-,TRBV4-1,TGCGCCAGCAGCCAAGTCCCCAGTAGCACAGATACGCAGTATTTT,CASSQVPSSTDTQYF
-,TRBJ2-3,-,TRBV10-3,TGTGCCATCAGCGGGACTTCAGATACGCAGTATTTT,CAISGTSDTQYF
-,TRBJ2-7,-,TRBV2,TGTGCCAGCAGTAACGGGGGGCCCTTATCCTACGAGCAGTACTTC,CASSNGGPLSYEQYF
-,TRBJ1-1,-,TRBV28,TGTGCCAGCAGTTTACTTTATCCTGCTACTAACACTGAAGCTTTCTTT,CASSLLYPATNTEAFF
-,TRBJ1-5,-,TRBV30,TGTGCCTGGAACAGGGCGGGGCAGCCCCAGCATTTT,CAWNRAGQPQHF
-,TRBJ2-7,-,TRBV6-5,TGTGCCAGCAGTTACACGGGCGGGGGCCCCTACGAGCAGTACTTC,CASSYTGGGPYEQYF
-,TRBJ2-3,-,TRBV4-3,TGCGCCAGCAGCCAACCAAGCAGGGGTTCAGATACGCAGTATTTT,CASSQPSRGSDTQYF
-,TRBJ1-2,-,TRBV27,TGTGCCAGCAGTTTAGCGGCAGAATTCTATGGCTACACCTTC,CASSLAAEFYGYTF
TRBD1,TRBJ1-5,-,TRBV6-6,TGTGCCAGCAGTTGGACAGGGCCGGGAGACCAGCCCCAGCATTTT,CASSWTGPGDQPQHF
-,TRBJ2-3,-,TRBV29-1,TGCAGCGTTACGACCGGGTCCTACAACCGGTATTTT,CSVTTGSYNRYF
-,TRBJ2-7,-,TRBV5-6,TGTGCCAGCAGCTTTTTCTCCTACGAGCAGTACTTC,CASSFFSYEQYF
-,TRBJ1-6,-,TRBV9,TGTGCCAGCAGCGACGAGGCGTGGACCTCCCAGATCTATAATTCACCCCTCCACTTT,CASSDEAWTSQIYNSPLHF
-,TRBJ2-7,-,TRBV5-4,TGTGCCAGCAGCGTCTCCGGGCGGGTAGAGCAGTACTTC,CASSVSGRVEQYF
TRBD1,TRBJ2-2,-,TRBV7-9,TGTGCCAGCAGCTTTCGGACAGGAAGCGCCGGGGAGCTGTTTTTT,CASSFRTGSAGELFF
-,TRBJ1-3,-,TRBV18,TGTGCCAGCTCACCACCGCCAGGCCGCTCTGGAAACACCATATATTTT,CASSPPPGRSGNTIYF
TRBD2,TRBJ2-7,once,TRBV19,TGTGCCAGTAGTATAGGAGGGGAGAGGACTAGGCCCCACGAGCAGTACTTC,CASSIGGERTRPHEQYF
TRBD1,TRBJ1-2,-,TRBV5-1,TGCGCCAGCAGCTTGGAGCCGGGACAGGGGGTCTATGGCTACACCTTC,CASSLEPGQGVYGYTF
-,TRBJ2-1,-,TRBV20-1,TGCAGTGCTTACTACAATGAGCAGTTCTTC,CSAYYNEQFF
TRBD2,TRBJ2-1,-,TRBV5-6,TGTGCCAGCAGCTTGGGTGGCGGGGGAACCTACAATGAGCAGTTCTTC,CASSLGGGGTYNEQFF
TRBD2,TRBJ2-1,-,TRBV6-4,TGTGCCAGCAGTGATGGCGGCGGGGGCTCCTACAATGAGCAGTTCTTC,CASSDGGGGSYNEQFF
-,TRBJ2-7,-,TRBV28,TGTGCCAGCAGTTCAGTTCTAGGGGGGTCTGGCATCTACGAGCAGTACTTC,CASSSVLGGSGIYEQYF
-,TRBJ2-3,-,TRBV7-2,TGTGCCAGCAGCCACACCCCCGATACGCAGTATTTT,CASSHTPDTQYF
TRBD1,TRBJ2-1,-,TRBV27,TGTGCCAGCAGTATAGGACAGGGGTGGTTCGATGAGCAGTTCTTC,CASSIGQGWFDEQFF
TRBD1,TRBJ1-4,once,TRBV5-1,TGCGCCAGCAGCGTGGGACAGGGGGCGATTTTTAATGAAAAACTGTTTTTT,CASSVGQGAIFNEKLFF
TRBD2,TRBJ2-5,-,TRBV9,TGTGCCAGCAGCGCAGGCGGGGGGGCAACGGAGACCCAGTACTTC,CASSAGGGATETQYF
-,TRBJ1-1,-,TRBV7-9,TGTGCCAGCAGCTTAGGTGCGAGTGAAGCTTTCTTT,CASSLGASEAFF
-,TRBJ1-2,-,TRBV19,TGTGCCAGTAGTACGGGAGGACGGAGCAGAATGTACACCTTC,CASSTGGRSRMYTF
TRBD1,TRBJ1-5,-,TRBV19,TGTGCCAGTAAACATAACAGGGGGGGTCAGCCCCAGCATTTT,CASKHNRGGQPQHF
-,TRBJ2-7,-,TRBV6-5,TGTGCCAGCAGGGGAGGGGGCTCTCACGAGCAGTACTTC,CASRGGGSHEQYF
TRBD2,TRBJ2-5,-,TRBV7-2,TGTGCCAGCAGCTTATCGGCGGGGGGGACAGAGACCCAGTACTTC,CASSLSAGGTETQYF